This TCR beta chain was identified during a study of Ad26.COV2.S vaccination and SARS-CoV-2 variants. Whole-study findings and limits: Across vaccine and placebo recipients, the breadth of non-spike TCRs was similar.

The CDR3 runs to 13 residues. Germline CDR1 is MNHEY and CDR2 is SVGAGI. With 6 bases removed from V and 1 base from J, the gap between germline ends came to 9 bases. For this clone: Its antigen remains unknown.

Treatment here: about 20 received Ad26.COV2.S at low or high dose, single or two shots; five or six received placebo; per-sample allocation not given. Material that was analyzed had been drawn on day 63 after the first vaccine or placebo injection. Sequencing used immunoSEQ multiplex PCR; TCRdb keeps in-frame clones, though not all of them. This table has around 300,000 clones, 75% to 90% appearing once. This clonotype originated in a person aged 18-65 years who received the Ad26.COV2.S COVID-19 vaccine or a placebo. The sequencing here drew on peripheral blood, taken in a trial of Ad26.COV2.S vaccine versus placebo. The chain is built from TRBV6-5 and TRBJ1-1; D unresolved. CDR3 nucleotide sequence: TGTGCCAGCAGCCCCCTTGAGAACACTGAAGCTTTCTTT. The encoded protein is CASSPLENTEAFF.